Described below is a single T cell receptor beta chain sequence and its context. No antigen is known for it. cDNA libraries for TCR alpha and TCR beta, carrying sample barcodes and UMIs, came from 5'RACE with constant-segment primers. TCRdb itself ran the 5' RACE reads through MiXCR, one entry per CDR3 protein. This sample yields about 350,000 distinct CDR3 sequences, of which roughly 15% are seen a single time; about a fifth belongs to the top ten. The entry originates in a study of T-cell memory formation after mild COVID-19. Study-level background: Clusters of TCRs were largely donor specific.

Study-level points and caveats: The CD4+ clones that contracted clustered mainly within CM and EM, and the CD8+ clones concentrated in EMRA. In second-wave clones peaking day 37, SARS-CoV-2 specificity remained unconfirmed.

The CDR3 is made up of 12 amino acids. The germline V gene encodes CDR1 LNHDA and CDR2 SQIVND (reference sequence). V lost 8 bases and J lost 4, with 11 bases in between. The sequence was collected from a man between 18 and 29 years old who had mild COVID-19 (a few samples of this study predate the infection). Cell type and time point are not known. This chain connects TRBV19 to TRBJ1-1; unclear D gene. The source material was PBMCs or a T cell subset sorted from them (not recorded which). This CDR3 reads CASSWAVTEAFF. The CDR3 coding sequence is TGTGCCAGTTCCTGGGCAGTCACTGAAGCTTTCTTT. Full variable domain (missing parts from reference TRBV19 and TRBJ1-1): DGGITQSPKYLFRKEGQNVTLSCEQNLNHDAMYWYRQDPGQGLRLIYYSQIVNDFQKGDIAEGYSVSREKKESFPLTVTSAQKNPTAFYLCASSWAVTEAFFGQGTRLTVV.